This TCR beta chain stems from a study of cytomegalovirus exposure and HLA in healthy donors (dated by TCRdb to 2016 to 2017). The study in broad terms: An earlier analysis of about 530 of the donors reported 276 Gb of sequence data and around 110 million unique TCR beta sequences obtained from 180 million or so T cells. Roughly 300 gigabases of sequencing data and roughly 81 million unique TCR sequences made up an early release that covered roughly 670 HLA-typed donors. The genetic ancestry cluster associated with self-reported Caucasian donors included 80% to 90% of the approximately 430 genotyped donors. The aim of the study was to test whether cataloging public T cell receptors could identify signatures of past pathogen exposure. The study used immunosequencing to profile the T cell repertoires of 666 subjects and linked those repertoires to cytomegalovirus serostatus. Besides the first cohort of about 730 subjects, a separate validation cohort made up of 120 different subjects was used. The study combined high-throughput TCR immunosequencing, statistical association of individual TCRs with disease status, and machine learning to predict cytomegalovirus infection status. A later analysis re-examined previously published TCR beta repertoires from roughly 650 donors and added high-resolution HLA genotyping to investigate patterns of TCR occurrence. In the later analysis, no new phenotypic data were used to find candidate immune exposures; instead, reliance was placed on TCR beta sequences and their occurrence across donors. An earlier analysis of some 600 of the donors applied high-throughput TCR beta sequencing to assess whether each TCR beta V gene segment acted as functional or pseudogenic. Donor age, sex, ethnicity and CMV serostatus were compiled alongside the repertoire data. Genome-wide SNP genotypes for about three fifths of the roughly 700 donors were used in a later genetic analysis, which treated that subset as a discovery cohort. All discovery cohort repertoires had been generated on a single sequencing platform. HLA typing included class I and class II loci at four-digit resolution. The number of donors typed differed by locus, with 629-630 for A, B, C, DRB1 and DQB1, about 500 for DQA1, some 570 for DPA1, and around 430 for DPB1. Five DR-DQ haplotypes were handled as single units for association and clustering because linkage in the cohort was strong. Among 398 genotyped donors of the cohort, an average of approximately 240,000 unique TCR beta nucleotide sequences were sequenced per donor, roughly 18% of them non-productive. The full study reports these points: The classifier was reported to diagnose cytomegalovirus status with high specificity and sensitivity in both the original and validation cohorts. A further reported finding was that TCR beta sequences accurately predicted the HLA-A and HLA-B alleles for most subjects in the first cohort. An association between a missense DCLRE1C variant and V-gene and J-gene trimming of TCR beta chains was found in a later genetic analysis and replicated in an independent cohort. A later analysis found that HLA-associated TCR beta chains were more clonally expanded and had lower generation probabilities than equally common non-associated chains. Because counts were too low, about 15 rarely observed V segments, including chromosome 9 orphons, were left out of the earlier analysis of a few hundred of the donors. The cohort was sequenced for TCR beta chains only, and without alpha or paired-chain data the features that could be detected were limited. HLA typing was unavailable for some donors at each locus, so association tests used only the typed subset. According to the authors, the approach could potentially be generalized to other disease states and immunological phenotypes. Several of the top co-occurrence clusters appeared to be linked to parvovirus B19, influenza, CMV and Epstein-Barr virus, according to a later analysis. Assigning TCR associations to individual alleles was difficult when HLA alleles, especially DR and DQ, strongly co-occurred. Sequencing depth was assumed to be roughly uniform across donors in the presence/absence analyses, though that assumption may not hold. Most TCR sequences were seen in very few donors, while some public TCRs were found in many individuals. Broadly in line with IMGT annotations, most TCR beta V segments showed up in productive rearrangements about 87% or about 30% of the time in an earlier analysis of approximately 640 of the donors. A few of the identified cytomegalovirus-associated TCR beta chains were confirmed in vitro to be specific for cytomegalovirus antigens. A cluster of highly shared sequence variants was judged likely to represent a technical artifact of the sequencing pipeline. According to a later genetic analysis, donors in an Asian-associated ancestry cluster had fewer N-insertions in productive TCRs than the approximately 710-donor mean. According to a later analysis, most CMV-associated TCR beta chains appeared to be HLA-restricted, and the HLA associations seemed to be driven largely by CMV exposure. Linkage disequilibrium might explain the correlated functional status among segregating V segments, but an unknown experimental factor could not be ruled out. CMV serostatus was the only immune exposure information available for the cohort. The 87-base-pair reads could not distinguish some IMGT-functional V segments, including TRBV6-2 and TRBV6-3, so those segments were excluded. In a later analysis, TCR association rates were found to vary across HLA loci, with the most associated TCRs seen for DRB1 alleles and the fewest for HLA-C alleles. A later analysis associated roughly 17,000 TCR beta sequences with specific HLA alleles at a false discovery rate of 0.05. A total of 164 TCR beta chains were listed by the study as associated with cytomegalovirus.

The cohort comprised some 700 healthy bone marrow donors. At the time of sampling, all cohort members were nominally healthy, though unrecorded immune exposures were likely present. The donor tested CMV seronegative and was one of the 352 seronegative cohort members. A peripheral blood sample was provided by each donor, and peripheral blood mononuclear cells were used for TCR beta sequencing. Genomic DNA extraction from the blood cell samples was performed with the Qiagen DNeasy Blood Extraction Kit. The CDR3 contains 13 residues, cysteine and phenylalanine counted. Only the CDR3 DNA is retained, 39 bases long and in frame from the first base. The germline V gene provides CDR1 SGHVS and CDR2 FNYEAQ. Trimming accounts for 1 base at V and 14 bases at J, while the number of junction bases matched to no gene is 9. About this clone: Its antigen is unknown. Nothing much larger sits one base from this clone, and base qualities are not available.

Receptor libraries were prepared by the immunoSEQ multiplex PCR assay. The multiplex PCR relied on a mix of 60 forward primers for TCR Vbeta segments and 13 reverse primers for TCR Jbeta segments. Amplification of the CDR3 region of rearranged TCR beta genes was performed with a multiplex PCR assay on genomic DNA. Amplified TCR beta libraries were sequenced as 87-base-pair reads on the Illumina HiSeq System. Per the original workflow: A later analysis counted tens of millions of unique TCR beta chains across the 650 to 800 repertoires, and 9 million to 14 million of these chains were shared by at least two donors. Raw reads were error-corrected and collapsed into unique sequences by a nearest-neighbor algorithm in which closely related sequences were merged to remove PCR and sequencing errors. Alignment of CDR3 sequences to IMGT reference sequences was used to assign V, D and J gene segments. For a sequence to be retained, a match of at least six nucleotides to both a V gene segment and a J gene segment was required. Rearrangements were classified as productive when the CDR3 lacked stop codons and remained in frame with V and J, and all other rearrangements were classified as non-productive. CDR3 was defined according to IMGT convention as the region running from the second conserved V-encoded cysteine to the conserved J-encoded phenylalanine. Sequences without an unambiguous match to a single V gene segment were excluded from the earlier analysis of several hundred of the donors. In an earlier analysis of several hundred of the donors, V segments were called functional above 56.7% productive rearrangements and were called segregating when the between-donor standard deviation exceeded 5%. A statistical classification framework was built to diagnose cytomegalovirus status from the catalog of TCR beta chain sequences. In a later analysis, V and J genes were assigned by comparing TCR nucleotide sequences against IMGT/GENE-DB human TR gene sequences. The TCRdist pipeline was used in a later analysis to assign CDR3 sequences and most-parsimonious VDJ recombination scenarios. A later analysis defined each TCR beta chain by its CDR3 amino acid sequence plus V-gene family, and excluded reads lacking a unique V-gene family. A later analysis removed over 500 highly shared, low-generation-probability nucleotide sequences to deal with suspected cross-contamination and a sequencing artifact. A later analysis calculated a clonal expansion index for each public chain from normalized within-repertoire ranks of inferred template counts. Generation probabilities in a later analysis came from a VDJ recombination model fitted to out-of-frame rearrangements, and those results were checked against IGoR. In a later analysis, hypergeometric tests were used to score TCR-TCR, TCR-HLA and TCR-CMV co-occurrence, with a repertoire-size bias correction applied to TCR pairs. A later analysis estimated false discovery rates by permuting HLA or CMV assignments 20 times. In a later analysis, co-occurring TCRs were grouped using DBSCAN, with TCRdist sequence similarity added in when clustering inside HLA-allele-positive subsets. Co-occurrence clustering excluded repertoires with fewer than 30,000 or more than 120,000 public chains, plus five with anomalous nucleotide sharing. What TCRdb holds here is the immuneACCESS table cut down to in-frame rearrangements. Part of the clones is not present; checked against another copy, under half of the missing clones reflect an unresolved V gene, and the others are unexplained. V and J calls plus clone size are reproduced from that table; the DNA served to infer D and trimming. Counted in this sample were tens of thousands of clones; about four fifths of them appeared once. Together, the top ten hold about 2% of the sample.

The sample taken for sequencing was PBMCs. Rearrangement joined TRBV7-6 to TRBJ2-3, with 7 junctional bases fitting TRBD1. The clonotype originates from a young man in good health and CMV-seronegative. The nucleotide sequence is given as TGTGCCAGCAGCTTAGGACAGGGCAACTTGGGGTATTTT. Its amino acids are CASSLGQGNLGYF.